The rows below give T cell receptor beta chains drawn from one sample of a study of cytomegalovirus exposure and HLA in healthy donors. The protocol was immunoSEQ multiplex PCR, while the TCRdb copy is restricted to in-frame clones and leaves out a portion. The sample includes 100,000 to 150,000 clones, about 78% seen only once; the top ten take 1% to 1.5%. The sequencing sample was made of PBMCs. These receptor sequences come from a female donor in good health and CMV-seronegative. CDR3s include the opening cysteine and the closing phenylalanine or tryptophan. Each record gives: CDR3 DNA, CDR3 protein, J gene, D gene, clone size, V gene. The D gene is left open where the match is weak. Expanded clones are given a class, and other clones once, few, many or no size at all.

CDR3 DNA: TGTGCCTTCATCACTAGCGGGGGAGGGGATACGCAGTATTTT
CDR3 protein: CAFITSGGGDTQYF
J gene: TRBJ2-3
D gene: TRBD2
clone size: NA
V gene: TRBV30

CDR3 DNA: TGCGCCAGCAGCCCGGGACAGGGGGTGTCACCCCTCCACTTT
CDR3 protein: CASSPGQGVSPLHF
J gene: TRBJ1-6
D gene: TRBD1
clone size: NA
V gene: TRBV5-1

CDR3 DNA: TGTGCCAGCAGCGTAGCTACCGGGAGTACAGATACGCAGTATTTT
CDR3 protein: CASSVATGSTDTQYF
J gene: TRBJ2-3
D gene: NA
clone size: NA
V gene: TRBV9

CDR3 DNA: TGTGCCAGCTCACCCAGGGGACCAGATACGCAGTATTTT
CDR3 protein: CASSPRGPDTQYF
J gene: TRBJ2-3
D gene: NA
clone size: few
V gene: TRBV7-9

CDR3 DNA: TGTGCCAGCAGTTTGGACAGGAACACAGATACGCAGTATTTT
CDR3 protein: CASSLDRNTDTQYF
J gene: TRBJ2-3
D gene: TRBD1
clone size: NA
V gene: TRBV2

CDR3 DNA: TGTGCCAGCAGCCAAGAACGGGATGAGCAGTTCTTC
CDR3 protein: CASSQERDEQFF
J gene: TRBJ2-1
D gene: NA
clone size: once
V gene: TRBV4-2

CDR3 DNA: TGTGCCAGTAGTCACGACAGGGGGCGAACTGAAGCTTTCTTT
CDR3 protein: CASSHDRGRTEAFF
J gene: TRBJ1-1
D gene: TRBD1
clone size: NA
V gene: TRBV19

CDR3 DNA: TGTGCCAGCAGCGGACAGGGGAGCTACAATGAGCAGTTCTTC
CDR3 protein: CASSGQGSYNEQFF
J gene: TRBJ2-1
D gene: TRBD1
clone size: NA
V gene: TRBV7-9

CDR3 DNA: TGTTCCAGCAGCCAAAGCTTGAACGAGCAGTACTTC
CDR3 protein: CSSSQSLNEQYF
J gene: TRBJ2-7
D gene: NA
clone size: few
V gene: TRBV7-9

CDR3 DNA: TGTGCCAGCAGCGCCGGGACACCTTACAATGAGCAGTTCTTC
CDR3 protein: CASSAGTPYNEQFF
J gene: TRBJ2-1
D gene: NA
clone size: NA
V gene: TRBV25-1

CDR3 DNA: TGTGCCAGCTCACCTTTGACAGGCACCTCTGGAAACACCATATATTTT
CDR3 protein: CASSPLTGTSGNTIYF
J gene: TRBJ1-3
D gene: NA
clone size: NA
V gene: TRBV18

CDR3 DNA: TGTGCCAGCAGCACAACGGGCCGGCGGGAGGGTGGTGAGCAGTTCTTC
CDR3 protein: CASSTTGRREGGEQFF
J gene: TRBJ2-1
D gene: TRBD2
clone size: NA
V gene: TRBV7-9

CDR3 DNA: TGTGCCAGCAGCGTTAACAATGAGCAGTTCTTC
CDR3 protein: CASSVNNEQFF
J gene: TRBJ2-1
D gene: NA
clone size: NA
V gene: TRBV5-6

CDR3 DNA: TGTGCCAGCAGCAGCTACAGGTTCGACTCCTACGAGCAGTACTTC
CDR3 protein: CASSSYRFDSYEQYF
J gene: TRBJ2-7
D gene: NA
clone size: NA
V gene: TRBV7-9

CDR3 DNA: TGTGCCAGCAGTGATATGTATGAGCAGTTCTTC
CDR3 protein: CASSDMYEQFF
J gene: TRBJ2-1
D gene: NA
clone size: NA
V gene: TRBV6-1

CDR3 DNA: TGTGCCAGCAGCTTTCTTCCCAGTGTCCCAAAGACTAACTATGGCTACACCTTC
CDR3 protein: CASSFLPSVPKTNYGYTF
J gene: TRBJ1-2
D gene: NA
clone size: NA
V gene: TRBV7-9

CDR3 DNA: TGTGCCAGCAGTTTAGGGTTTGGGGAGGGCGACAATCAGCCCCAGCATTTT
CDR3 protein: CASSLGFGEGDNQPQHF
J gene: TRBJ1-5
D gene: NA
clone size: NA
V gene: TRBV28

CDR3 DNA: TGTGCCAGTAGTATTTGGGCCTCGAGCAATCAGCCCCAGCATTTT
CDR3 protein: CASSIWASSNQPQHF
J gene: TRBJ1-5
D gene: NA
clone size: NA
V gene: TRBV19

CDR3 DNA: TGTGCCAGCAGGGACGGGACAGCAGCATCTGGAAACACCATATATTTT
CDR3 protein: CASRDGTAASGNTIYF
J gene: TRBJ1-3
D gene: TRBD1
clone size: NA
V gene: TRBV28

CDR3 DNA: TGTGCCAGCAGTGAAGCAGGGGGAATTTGGGAGCAGTACTTC
CDR3 protein: CASSEAGGIWEQYF
J gene: TRBJ2-7
D gene: NA
clone size: once
V gene: TRBV6-1

CDR3 DNA: TGTGCCAGCAGTGCAGGACTAGCGGGAGGGGCGAGCACAGATACGCAGTATTTT
CDR3 protein: CASSAGLAGGASTDTQYF
J gene: TRBJ2-3
D gene: TRBD2
clone size: NA
V gene: TRBV28

CDR3 DNA: TGTGCCAGCAGCTTTCAGGGGCTCACAGATACGCAGTATTTT
CDR3 protein: CASSFQGLTDTQYF
J gene: TRBJ2-3
D gene: NA
clone size: NA
V gene: TRBV7-8

CDR3 DNA: TGTGCCAGCCGGACCACTGGACTGTCTGGCACCATATATTTT
CDR3 protein: CASRTTGLSGTIYF
J gene: TRBJ1-3
D gene: NA
clone size: once
V gene: TRBV11-2

CDR3 DNA: TGTGCCAGCAGCCAGGAGGGGCGCCGGTTACATGGCTACACCTTC
CDR3 protein: CASSQEGRRLHGYTF
J gene: TRBJ1-2
D gene: NA
clone size: NA
V gene: TRBV14

CDR3 DNA: TGTGCCAGCAGCTTGGGGTTTCTGGGGGCCAACACCGGGGAGCTGTTTTTT
CDR3 protein: CASSLGFLGANTGELFF
J gene: TRBJ2-2
D gene: NA
clone size: NA
V gene: TRBV5-4

CDR3 DNA: TGTGCCATCAGCCCTCCCGGGACAGGGCTTTACGAGCAGTACTTC
CDR3 protein: CAISPPGTGLYEQYF
J gene: TRBJ2-7
D gene: TRBD1
clone size: once
V gene: TRBV10-3

CDR3 DNA: TGCGCCAGCAGCCAAGGAGGGCAGGCAGGTTCGCAGTTCTTC
CDR3 protein: CASSQGGQAGSQFF
J gene: TRBJ2-1
D gene: NA
clone size: NA
V gene: TRBV4-1

CDR3 DNA: TGTGCCTGGAGTGTAGACAGGGGAACTGAAGCTTTCTTT
CDR3 protein: CAWSVDRGTEAFF
J gene: TRBJ1-1
D gene: TRBD1
clone size: NA
V gene: TRBV30

CDR3 DNA: TGTGCCAGCACCTGGGGGGACCCCACAGATACGCAGTATTTT
CDR3 protein: CASTWGDPTDTQYF
J gene: TRBJ2-3
D gene: NA
clone size: NA
V gene: TRBV5-4

CDR3 DNA: TGTGCCAGCAGCGTAGATCAGGGATCGGTTGGCTACACCTTC
CDR3 protein: CASSVDQGSVGYTF
J gene: TRBJ1-2
D gene: NA
clone size: once
V gene: TRBV9

CDR3 DNA: TGCGCCAGGGGTCGTGGGAGGGATCTTTATAGCAATCAGCCCCAGCATTTT
CDR3 protein: CARGRGRDLYSNQPQHF
J gene: TRBJ1-5
D gene: NA
clone size: NA
V gene: TRBV5-1

CDR3 DNA: TGTGCCACCAGCCCCTCGAGTGAGCAGTTCTTC
CDR3 protein: CATSPSSEQFF
J gene: TRBJ2-1
D gene: NA
clone size: NA
V gene: TRBV15

CDR3 DNA: TGTGCCAGCAGCATGACAGGGGCGGGCTCCTACAATGAGCAGTTCTTC
CDR3 protein: CASSMTGAGSYNEQFF
J gene: TRBJ2-1
D gene: TRBD1
clone size: few
V gene: TRBV7-9

CDR3 DNA: TGTGCCAGCAGGGGGGGCAGCGGGGATTCACCCCTCCACTTT
CDR3 protein: CASRGGSGDSPLHF
J gene: TRBJ1-6
D gene: NA
clone size: NA
V gene: TRBV2

CDR3 DNA: TGCGCCAGCAGTGGTAGCGGCTCCTACAATGAGCAGTTCTTC
CDR3 protein: CASSGSGSYNEQFF
J gene: TRBJ2-1
D gene: NA
clone size: once
V gene: TRBV10-1

CDR3 DNA: TGTGCCAGCAGTCCAGACAGGAACTATGGCTACACCTTC
CDR3 protein: CASSPDRNYGYTF
J gene: TRBJ1-2
D gene: NA
clone size: NA
V gene: TRBV2

CDR3 DNA: TGTGCCAGCAGCCCGAGACAGGGTACGGCTACGCAGTATTTT
CDR3 protein: CASSPRQGTATQYF
J gene: TRBJ2-3
D gene: TRBD1
clone size: NA
V gene: TRBV11-3

CDR3 DNA: TGTGCCAGCAGCTTGGGGCTAGCGGGAGGGCAGGAAAACAGTCAGTACTTC
CDR3 protein: CASSLGLAGGQENSQYF
J gene: TRBJ2-4
D gene: TRBD2
clone size: NA
V gene: TRBV5-4

CDR3 DNA: TGTGCCAGCAGTTTATACAGCATGAACACTGAAGCTTTCTTT
CDR3 protein: CASSLYSMNTEAFF
J gene: TRBJ1-1
D gene: NA
clone size: once
V gene: TRBV27

CDR3 DNA: TGTGCCAGCAGCTTAAACTTGATCGGAGTCATCGAGCAGTACTTC
CDR3 protein: CASSLNLIGVIEQYF
J gene: TRBJ2-7
D gene: NA
clone size: NA
V gene: TRBV7-2

CDR3 DNA: TGTGCCAGCAGTGCCCGACGGGGGGCTGGAACTAATGAAAAACTGTTTTTT
CDR3 protein: CASSARRGAGTNEKLFF
J gene: TRBJ1-4
D gene: NA
clone size: once
V gene: TRBV6-1

CDR3 DNA: TGTGCCAGCACGCTCCCGGGAGGCCGCAATGAGCAGTTCTTC
CDR3 protein: CASTLPGGRNEQFF
J gene: TRBJ2-1
D gene: TRBD2
clone size: NA
V gene: TRBV27

CDR3 DNA: TGTGCCAGCAGCTGGTCAGGGGAAGAGGTTCTGGTAGGAAACACCATATATTTT
CDR3 protein: CASSWSGEEVLVGNTIYF
J gene: TRBJ1-3
D gene: NA
clone size: NA
V gene: TRBV5-6

CDR3 DNA: TGTGCCAGCAGCTTGTTTACAGGCTATGGCTACACCTTC
CDR3 protein: CASSLFTGYGYTF
J gene: TRBJ1-2
D gene: NA
clone size: NA
V gene: TRBV5-5

CDR3 DNA: TGTGCCAGCAGCCCTAACAGGGATAACTATGGCTACACCTTC
CDR3 protein: CASSPNRDNYGYTF
J gene: TRBJ1-2
D gene: NA
clone size: NA
V gene: TRBV7-2

CDR3 DNA: TGTGCCAGCAGCCAGCCAGGACAGGGGCAGTACTTC
CDR3 protein: CASSQPGQGQYF
J gene: TRBJ2-7
D gene: TRBD1
clone size: NA
V gene: TRBV14

CDR3 DNA: TGTGCCAGCAGTACATTGCGACAGGGGGCGGGAGAAAAACTGTTTTTT
CDR3 protein: CASSTLRQGAGEKLFF
J gene: TRBJ1-4
D gene: TRBD1
clone size: once
V gene: TRBV28

CDR3 DNA: TGCGCCAGCAGCGTTGGACAGGCCGACGCTGAAAAACTGTTTTTT
CDR3 protein: CASSVGQADAEKLFF
J gene: TRBJ1-4
D gene: TRBD1
clone size: NA
V gene: TRBV5-1

CDR3 DNA: TGCGCCAGCACCCAGGGACAGGGGGAAACTGAAGCTTTCTTT
CDR3 protein: CASTQGQGETEAFF
J gene: TRBJ1-1
D gene: TRBD1
clone size: NA
V gene: TRBV5-1

CDR3 DNA: TGTGCCAGCAGCTTAGGGCAGCGGTACACTGAAGCTTTCTTT
CDR3 protein: CASSLGQRYTEAFF
J gene: TRBJ1-1
D gene: NA
clone size: once
V gene: TRBV7-6